This T cell receptor beta chain is from a study of T-cell reconstitution after alpha-beta-depleted transplantation in children. Study-wide points: There were reportedly several hundred expanded graft clones from which alpha-beta T cells came about two months after transplant. The main origin of T-cell counts and diversity one year after transplant was newly produced T cells.

The CDR3 has 17 amino acids. Trimming left V 0 bases short and J 5 bases short, with 19 bases between. The germline V gene has CDR1 LGHDT and CDR2 YNNKEL (reference sequence). On this clonotype: No antigen is known for it.

Unique molecular identifiers were used in preparing the TCRbeta library. TCRdb called the PCR reads again in MiXCR, with one record for every CDR3 protein. Altogether 250,000 to 400,000 distinct CDR3 sequences are present, approximately 20% being singletons, with the ten largest covering 11%. The source is a male patient between 10 and 17 years old who had a stem cell transplant for acute lymphoblastic leukemia, so the T cells may come from the graft donor. The material was PBMCs, mostly from graft donor cells, obtained 180 days after TCRalphabeta/CD19-depleted stem cell transplant. The rearrangement links TRBV3-1 to TRBJ2-5; D is undetermined. Here the CDR3 reads CASSQEVERWAEETQYF. The CDR3 DNA is TGTGCCAGCAGCCAAGAAGTTGAGCGCTGGGCTGAGGAGACCCAGTACTTC.